What follows are 19 T cell receptor beta chains derived from one specimen sequenced in a study of blood T cell repertoires in COVID-19. The repertoire was sequenced with immunoSEQ multiplex PCR; TCRdb's copy has only in-frame clones and lacks some. This sample has approximately 80,000 clones, with roughly 90% found just once. What was sequenced was peripheral blood. Receptor source: a human donor in a cohort sampled during active COVID-19.

The chain combines TRBV5-1 with TRBJ1-4; maybe TRBD1 (6 bases). Germline CDR1 and CDR2: SGHRS and YFSETQ. CDR3 length: 15 residues. Trimming took 4 bases from V and 6 from J, leaving 16 bases between them. CDR3: CASSSGGSRDEKLFF. The CDR3 DNA reads as TGCGCCAGCAGCAGCGGGGGCAGTCGGGATGAAAAACTGTTTTTT.

The rearrangement joins TRBV7-2 to TRBJ2-2; 7 bases align to TRBD2. V was pared by 4 bases and J by 7 bases, with 9 bases of the junction left unmatched. This CDR3 comprises 15 residues. The V gene's germline CDR1 is SGHTA and CDR2 FQGNSA. As DNA, the CDR3 is TGTGCCAGCAGCTCGGGACTACTGGGGTACGGGGAGCTGTTTTTT. Translation gives CASSSGLLGYGELFF.

V and J are TRBV14 and TRBJ1-1; possible D gene TRBD1, 6 bases. Trimming removed 3 bases at V and 4 bases at J, with 12 bases between. This CDR3 has 14 amino acids. Germline V gene sequence: CDR1 SGHDN, CDR2 FVKESK. CDR3 sequence (DNA): TGTGCCAGCAGCCAGGCCAGGGGCGGCACTGAAGCTTTCTTT. Translating gives CASSQARGGTEAFF.

This clone was recorded only once. The chain uses TRBV2 and TRBJ1-5, with D perhaps matching TRBD1 (5 bases). Germline CDR1 is SNHLY and CDR2 is FYNNEI. Deletions cut 0 bases from V and 6 bases from J, with 9 bases between. The CDR3 runs 14 residues. CDR3 in DNA: TGTGCCAGCAGTGAAGCGCAGGGCGGTCAGCCCCAGCATTTT. This translates into CASSEAQGGQPQHF.

The chain links TRBV6-6 to TRBJ1-4; the D is unclear. The length of the CDR3 is 18 residues. V lost 5 bases, J lost 6 bases, and 25 bases lay in between. Germline lookup yields CDR1 MNHNY and CDR2 SVGAGI (reference sequence). This chain's CDR3 is CASSPGFTGLEYDEKLFF. Here the CDR3 DNA reads TGTGCCAGCAGTCCTGGGTTTACGGGGTTAGAGTACGATGAAAAACTGTTTTTT.

The rearrangement uses TRBV27 and TRBJ1-1; a weak D match, TRBD1 (5 bases). The CDR3 is made up of 15 amino acids. V dropped 2 bases and J dropped 5 bases, with 15 bases sitting between them. Germline values: CDR1 MNHEY, CDR2 SMNVEV (reference sequence). DNA for the CDR3: TGTGCCAGCAGTTTAACCGACAGTTTCAGGACTGAAGCTTTCTTT. Translated, it gives CASSLTDSFRTEAFF.

This clone was seen many times. This sequence joins TRBV27 and TRBJ1-2; 7 positions agree with TRBD1. CDR1 is MNHEY, CDR2 SMNVEV, per germline (reference sequence). V lost 7 bases and J lost 2; bases outside the gene matches: 13. CDR3 size: 16 residues. The CDR3 nucleotides are TGTGCCAGCACCCCTAAGGGACAGAGCCCGAACTATGGCTACACCTTC. Residues: CASTPKGQSPNYGYTF.

V gene TRBV24-1 combines with J gene TRBJ2-2; TRBD2 is a possible D gene (5 bases). This CDR3 region has 14 residues. Germline V gives CDR1 KGHDR, CDR2 SFDVKD. V dropped 4 bases and J dropped 2 bases, with 7 bases sitting between them. The CDR3 protein is CATSERVNTGELFF. CDR3 in DNA: TGTGCCACCAGTGAGCGGGTTAACACCGGGGAGCTGTTTTTT.

The CDR3: CASSLAGAFAGELFF. CDR3 sequence (DNA): TGTGCCAGCAGCCTAGCGGGAGCCTTCGCCGGGGAGCTGTTTTTT. This sequence joins TRBV6-5 and TRBJ2-2; 10 nucleotides match TRBD2. The germline V gene has CDR1 MNHEY and CDR2 SVGAGI. Germline trimming cut 6 bases from V and 6 bases from J; bases unmatched to any gene: 7. This CDR3 contains 15 residues.

The rearrangement joins TRBV5-1 to TRBJ2-1; 13 bases are shared with TRBD2. Germline CDR1 and CDR2: SGHRS and YFSETQ. V was pared by 5 bases and J by 10 bases, with 12 bases of the junction left unmatched. The CDR3 loop spans 16 amino acids. CDR3 residues: CASRVGTSGTGKEQFF. CDR3 sequence (DNA): TGCGCCAGCAGAGTCGGGACTAGCGGGACCGGGAAGGAGCAGTTCTTC.

This chain uses TRBV27 with TRBJ2-3, with a weak D call TRBD1 (7 bases). The V end lost 6 bases, the J end lost 3 bases, and 19 bases lay between the germline ends. Germline V gives CDR1 MNHEY, CDR2 SMNVEV (reference sequence). This CDR3 has 16 amino acids. CDR3 coding DNA: TGTGCCAGCAGCCTATTGGGAGCAGGGGGGACAGATACGCAGTATTTT. Translated: CASSLLGAGGTDTQYF.

The chain recombines TRBV15 with TRBJ1-1; tentatively, D is TRBD1 (5 bases). CDR1 is LNHNV, CDR2 YYDKDF, per germline (reference sequence). Trimming cost V 5 bases and J 3 bases, with 16 bases left between them. The CDR3 runs 15 residues. Here the CDR3 reads CATSPGEGRYTEAFF. CDR3 nucleotides: TGTGCCACCAGCCCGGGGGAGGGGCGATACACTGAAGCTTTCTTT.

This chain joins TRBV25-1 and TRBJ1-6; TRBD1 matches 8 bases. Trimming cost V 4 bases and J 5 bases; bases outside gene matches: 4. The CDR3 length is 15 residues. Germline V lookup: CDR1 MGHDK, CDR2 SYGVNS. CDR3 DNA sequence: TGTGCCAGCAGTGCCCTGACAGGGGATAATTCACCCCTCCACTTT. Translating it yields CASSALTGDNSPLHF. Complete variable domain (other parts from reference TRBV25-1 and TRBJ1-6): EADIYQTPRYLVIGTGKKITLECSQTMGHDKMYWYQQDPGMELHLIHYSYGVNSTEKGDLSSESTVSRIRTEHFPLTLESARPSHTSQYLCASSALTGDNSPLHFGNGTRLTVT.

CDR3 sequence: CAWRRQNTEAFF. CDR3 coding DNA: TGTGCCTGGAGACGACAGAACACTGAAGCTTTCTTT. The genes are TRBV30 and TRBJ1-1; D call uncertain. Germline assignment: CDR1 GTSNPN and CDR2 SVGIG (reference sequence). V was cut by 3 bases and J by 1 base, with 6 bases left in between. CDR3 length: 12 amino acids.

The rearrangement links TRBV13 to TRBJ2-3, with 11 bases matching TRBD2. The V gene's germline CDR1 is PRHDT and CDR2 FYEKMQ (reference sequence). The CDR3 loop spans 17 amino acids. Trimming took 5 bases from V and 2 from J; bases not matched to a gene: 9. CDR3 sequence reads: CASSKRTSGYYTDTQYF. The CDR3 DNA follows: TGTGCCAGCAGCAAGAGGACTAGCGGGTATTACACAGATACGCAGTATTTT.

The chain links TRBV27 to TRBJ2-1; TRBD1 aligns across 11 bases. Unmatched junction bases numbered 2, after V lost 3 bases and J lost 4 bases. CDR3 length: 15 residues. CDR1 and CDR2 from the germline V gene are MNHEY and SMNVEV (reference sequence). The CDR3 sequence: CASSLDRGPYNEQFF. CDR3 coding DNA: TGTGCCAGCAGTTTGGACAGGGGGCCTTACAATGAGCAGTTCTTC.

V and J are TRBV5-1 and TRBJ2-7; possibly TRBD1 for D (5 bases). Germline CDR1 and CDR2: SGHRS and YFSETQ. V lost 0 bases and J 3 bases, leaving 7 bases between the germline ends. This CDR3 has 13 residues. Here the CDR3 DNA reads TGCGCCAGCAGCTTGGAGCAGGGCTACGAGCAGTACTTC. It yields the protein CASSLEQGYEQYF. Full variable domain (rest looked up from reference TRBV5-1 and TRBJ2-7): KAGVTQTPRYLIKTRGQQVTLSCSPISGHRSVSWYQQTPGQGLQFLFEYFSETQRNKGNFPGRFSGRQFSNSRSEMNVSTLELGDSALYLCASSLEQGYEQYFGPGTRLTVT.

This chain links TRBV27 with TRBJ1-1; D remains ambiguous. This CDR3 spans 13 amino acids. Germline V gene sequence: CDR1 MNHEY, CDR2 SMNVEV (reference sequence). V lost 5 bases and J lost 2, with 9 bases in between. The CDR3: CASSITSNTEAFF. CDR3 bases: TGTGCCAGCAGTATTACAAGTAACACTGAAGCTTTCTTT.

The rearrangement uses TRBV28 and TRBJ2-7; D perhaps matches TRBD2 (6 bases). V was trimmed by 7 bases and J by 4 bases, leaving 8 bases between them. The CDR3 has 11 amino acids. From germline, CDR1 is MDHEN and CDR2 SYDVKM. Here the CDR3 DNA reads TGTGCCAGCACGGAGGGGTACGAGCAGTACTTC. This sequence encodes CASTEGYEQYF.